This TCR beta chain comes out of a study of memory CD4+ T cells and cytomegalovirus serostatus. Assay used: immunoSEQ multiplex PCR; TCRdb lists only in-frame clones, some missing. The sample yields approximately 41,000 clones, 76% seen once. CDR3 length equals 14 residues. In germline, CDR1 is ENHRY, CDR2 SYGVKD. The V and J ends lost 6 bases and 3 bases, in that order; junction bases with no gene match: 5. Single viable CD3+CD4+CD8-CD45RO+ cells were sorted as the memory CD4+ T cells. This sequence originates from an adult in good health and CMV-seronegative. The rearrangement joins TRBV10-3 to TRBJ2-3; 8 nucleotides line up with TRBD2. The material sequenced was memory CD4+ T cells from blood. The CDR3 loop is CAISSGTSTDTQYF. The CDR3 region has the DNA TGTGCCATCAGCTCCGGGACTAGTACAGATACGCAGTATTTT.